What follows is one T cell receptor beta chain and its context. The table lists this clone with a count of one. The specificity of this receptor is unknown. Base qualities are not at hand, and no much larger clone is one base apart. TCRbeta CDR3 regions were amplified from genomic DNA using the immunoSEQ Assay, a bias-controlled multiplex PCR. On the study's bioinformatics: Nucleated cell counts per sample were estimated from amplification of reference gene primers within the assay. To quantify the absolute abundance of each unique TCRbeta CDR3 rearrangement, sequence reads were collapsed and filtered. For each sample, productive Simpson clonality was calculated by taking the square root of Simpson's diversity index across productive rearrangements. Sourced from immuneACCESS, this table was stored by TCRdb with only in-frame sequences that have V and J called. A share of the clones is absent; for the studies checked, an unresolved V gene accounts for under half, and the remainder has no known explanation. Clone size and V and J calls were adopted from that table, with D and trimming inferred from the DNA. The sample contains 200,000 to 250,000 clones, 90% of them found a single time. Of the sample, approximately 16% falls within the top ten clones.

This sample is drawn from a study of blood T cell repertoires in COVID-19 (dated by TCRdb to between 2020 and 2021). Background for the entire study: Samples from collaborators originated in the United States, Italy and Spain and spanned both the acute and convalescent phases of COVID-19. The prospective study material was composed of cDNA or gDNA derived from T cells, B-cell-depleted T cells, or PBMCs. Deeply sampled blood TCRbeta repertoires from subjects exposed to, actively infected with, or recovered from COVID-19 were included in the dataset. The repertoires were released in a freely available public database meant as a resource for research on the immune response to SARS-CoV-2. The samples were drawn from the first 160 participants of the ongoing ImmuneRACE study and from 1,254 subjects provided by 6 global collaborators. The sample metadata nearly always contained a de-identified subject ID, COVID-19 status, age in years and sex. Where HLA class I and class II types were available, the types were taken from metadata supplied by the sample provider, not from assay-based typing. Study-wide findings and limitations: The amount of clinical and demographic metadata varied by source and participant and was provided uncurated.

V is reduced by 6 bases and J by 2 bases, leaving a spacing of 5 bases between them. From the cysteine up to the phenylalanine, the CDR3 has a length of 13 residues. Only the CDR3 portion is preserved as DNA: 39 bases, with reading frame beginning at the first base. CDR1 and CDR2 were assigned from the germline V gene as MNHEY and SVGAGI. Enrolling through a virtual design, the prospective study's participants ranged in age from about 18 to 89 years and lived across roughly 23 United States geographic areas. Cohort assignment in the prospective study relied on participant-reported clinical history from a screening survey and a study questionnaire. Exposed participants had been in contact, within 2 weeks of entering the study, with a person who had a PCR-confirmed or clinician-diagnosed case of COVID-19. In the prospective study, mobile phlebotomists collected whole blood, serum and a nasopharyngeal or oropharyngeal swab from each participant. Additional blood draws and questionnaires over a 2-month period could optionally be provided by prospective study participants. Before DNA extraction, blood samples from the prospective study were shipped at room temperature or frozen.

This TCR derives from a man aged 25 to 40 who had been exposed to COVID-19. The rearranged segments are TRBV6-5 and TRBJ2-6; no D segment can be confidently identified. The sequenced material came from PBMCs or T cells enriched from blood (not recorded which). The CDR3 reads CASSLPGANVLTF. The nucleotide sequence is TGTGCCAGCAGCCTCCCTGGGGCCAACGTCCTGACTTTC.